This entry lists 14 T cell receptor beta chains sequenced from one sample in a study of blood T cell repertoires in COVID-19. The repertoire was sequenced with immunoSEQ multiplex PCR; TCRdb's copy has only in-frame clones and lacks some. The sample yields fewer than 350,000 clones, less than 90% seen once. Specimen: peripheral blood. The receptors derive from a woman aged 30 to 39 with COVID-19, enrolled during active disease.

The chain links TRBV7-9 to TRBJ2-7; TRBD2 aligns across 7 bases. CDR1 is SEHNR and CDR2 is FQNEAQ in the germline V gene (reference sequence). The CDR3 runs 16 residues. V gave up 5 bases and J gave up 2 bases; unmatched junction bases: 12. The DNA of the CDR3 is TGTGCCAGCAGCAAGATTCAAGGGGCGGGGGCCTACGAGCAGTACTTC. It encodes CASSKIQGAGAYEQYF. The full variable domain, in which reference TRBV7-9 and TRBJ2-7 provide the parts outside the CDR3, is DTGVSQNPRHKITKRGQNVTFRCDPISEHNRLYWYRQTLGQGPEFLTYFQNEAQLEKSRLLSDRFSAERPKGSFSTLEIQRTEQGDSAMYLCASSKIQGAGAYEQYFGPGTRLTVT.

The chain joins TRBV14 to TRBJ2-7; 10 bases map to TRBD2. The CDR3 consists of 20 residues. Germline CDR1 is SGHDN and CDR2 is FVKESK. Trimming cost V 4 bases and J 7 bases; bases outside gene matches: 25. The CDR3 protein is CASSPIPGTGLAGERGEQYF. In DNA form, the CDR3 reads TGTGCCAGCAGCCCCATTCCGGGGACGGGTCTAGCGGGGGAGAGGGGTGAGCAGTACTTC.

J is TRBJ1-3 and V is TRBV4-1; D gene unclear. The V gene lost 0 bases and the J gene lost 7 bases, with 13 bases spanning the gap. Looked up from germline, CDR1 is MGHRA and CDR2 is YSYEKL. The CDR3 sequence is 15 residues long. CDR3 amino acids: CASSQDVDPPNTIYF. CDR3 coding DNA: TGCGCCAGCAGCCAAGATGTAGATCCCCCGAACACCATATATTTT.

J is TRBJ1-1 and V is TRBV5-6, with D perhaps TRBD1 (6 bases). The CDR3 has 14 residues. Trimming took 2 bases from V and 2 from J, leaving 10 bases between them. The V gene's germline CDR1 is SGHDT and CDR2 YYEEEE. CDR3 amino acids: CASSLGGVNTEAFF. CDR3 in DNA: TGTGCCAGCAGCTTAGGGGGGGTCAACACTGAAGCTTTCTTT.

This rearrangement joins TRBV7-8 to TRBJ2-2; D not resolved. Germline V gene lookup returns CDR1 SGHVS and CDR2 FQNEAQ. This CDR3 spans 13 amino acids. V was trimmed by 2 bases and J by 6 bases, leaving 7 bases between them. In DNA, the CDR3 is TGTGCCAGCAGCTTATACATGGCCGGGGAGCTGTTTTTT. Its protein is CASSLYMAGELFF.

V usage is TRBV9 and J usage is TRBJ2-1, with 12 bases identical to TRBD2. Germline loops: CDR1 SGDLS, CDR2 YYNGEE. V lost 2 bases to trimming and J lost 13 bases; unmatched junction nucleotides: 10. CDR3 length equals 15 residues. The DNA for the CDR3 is TGTGCCAGCAGCGTGTCCGCGACTAGCGGGGGAAAACAGTTCTTC. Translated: CASSVSATSGGKQFF.

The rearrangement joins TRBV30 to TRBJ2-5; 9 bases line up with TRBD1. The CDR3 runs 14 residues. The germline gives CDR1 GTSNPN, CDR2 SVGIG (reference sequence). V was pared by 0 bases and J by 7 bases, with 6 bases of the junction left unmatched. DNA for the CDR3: TGTGCCTGGAGTGTGGGACAGGGATCGGGGACCCAGTACTTC. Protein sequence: CAWSVGQGSGTQYF.

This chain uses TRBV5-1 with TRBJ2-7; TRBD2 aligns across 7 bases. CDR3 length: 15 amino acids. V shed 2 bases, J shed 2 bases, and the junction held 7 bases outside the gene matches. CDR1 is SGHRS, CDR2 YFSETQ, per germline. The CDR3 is CASSLEPGTTYEQYF. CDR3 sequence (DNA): TGCGCCAGCAGCTTAGAACCCGGGACTACCTACGAGCAGTACTTC.

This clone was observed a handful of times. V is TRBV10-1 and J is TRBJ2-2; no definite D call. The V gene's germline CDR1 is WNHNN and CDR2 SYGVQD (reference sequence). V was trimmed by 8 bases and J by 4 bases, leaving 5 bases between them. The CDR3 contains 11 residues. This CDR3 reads CASPFTGELFF. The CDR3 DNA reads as TGCGCCAGCCCCTTCACCGGGGAGCTGTTTTTT.

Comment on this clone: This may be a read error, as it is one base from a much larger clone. CDR3 residues: CASSPEVEKLFF. DNA of the CDR3: TGTGCCAGCAGCCCAGAGGTGGAAAAACTGTTTTTT. This chain uses TRBV7-9 with TRBJ1-4; no clear D gene. From germline, CDR1 is SEHNR and CDR2 FQNEAQ (reference sequence). This CDR3 has 12 amino acids. V was clipped by 5 bases and J by 8 bases, with 9 bases between them.

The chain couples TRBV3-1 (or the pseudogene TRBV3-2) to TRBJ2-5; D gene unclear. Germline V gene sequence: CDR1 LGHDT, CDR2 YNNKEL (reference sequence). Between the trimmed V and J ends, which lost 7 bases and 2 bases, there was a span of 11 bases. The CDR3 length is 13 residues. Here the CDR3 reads CASNRNLQETQYF. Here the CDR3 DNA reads TGTGCCAGCAACCGAAATCTACAAGAGACCCAGTACTTC.

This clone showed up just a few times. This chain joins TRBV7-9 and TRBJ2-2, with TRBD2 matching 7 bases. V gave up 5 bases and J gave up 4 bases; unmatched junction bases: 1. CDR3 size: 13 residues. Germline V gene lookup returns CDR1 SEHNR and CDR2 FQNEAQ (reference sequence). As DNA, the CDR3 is TGTGCCAGCAGCCGGGAGGTCACCGGGGAGCTGTTTTTT. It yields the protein CASSREVTGELFF. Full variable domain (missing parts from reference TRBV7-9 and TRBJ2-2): DTGVSQNPRHKITKRGQNVTFRCDPISEHNRLYWYRQTLGQGPEFLTYFQNEAQLEKSRLLSDRFSAERPKGSFSTLEIQRTEQGDSAMYLCASSREVTGELFFGEGSRLTVL.

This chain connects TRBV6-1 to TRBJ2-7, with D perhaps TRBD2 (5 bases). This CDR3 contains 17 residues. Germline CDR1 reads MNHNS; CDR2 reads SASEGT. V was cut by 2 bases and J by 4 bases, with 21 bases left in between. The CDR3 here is CASSESTPPGLGYEQYF. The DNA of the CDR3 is TGTGCCAGCAGTGAATCTACCCCTCCGGGATTGGGGTACGAGCAGTACTTC.

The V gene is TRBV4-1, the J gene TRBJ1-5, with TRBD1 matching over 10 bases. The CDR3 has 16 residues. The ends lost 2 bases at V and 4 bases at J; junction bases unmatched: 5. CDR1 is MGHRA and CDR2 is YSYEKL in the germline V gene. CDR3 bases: TGCGCCAGCAGCCAAAGACAGGGGGCGCCTAATCAGCCCCAGCATTTT. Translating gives CASSQRQGAPNQPQHF.